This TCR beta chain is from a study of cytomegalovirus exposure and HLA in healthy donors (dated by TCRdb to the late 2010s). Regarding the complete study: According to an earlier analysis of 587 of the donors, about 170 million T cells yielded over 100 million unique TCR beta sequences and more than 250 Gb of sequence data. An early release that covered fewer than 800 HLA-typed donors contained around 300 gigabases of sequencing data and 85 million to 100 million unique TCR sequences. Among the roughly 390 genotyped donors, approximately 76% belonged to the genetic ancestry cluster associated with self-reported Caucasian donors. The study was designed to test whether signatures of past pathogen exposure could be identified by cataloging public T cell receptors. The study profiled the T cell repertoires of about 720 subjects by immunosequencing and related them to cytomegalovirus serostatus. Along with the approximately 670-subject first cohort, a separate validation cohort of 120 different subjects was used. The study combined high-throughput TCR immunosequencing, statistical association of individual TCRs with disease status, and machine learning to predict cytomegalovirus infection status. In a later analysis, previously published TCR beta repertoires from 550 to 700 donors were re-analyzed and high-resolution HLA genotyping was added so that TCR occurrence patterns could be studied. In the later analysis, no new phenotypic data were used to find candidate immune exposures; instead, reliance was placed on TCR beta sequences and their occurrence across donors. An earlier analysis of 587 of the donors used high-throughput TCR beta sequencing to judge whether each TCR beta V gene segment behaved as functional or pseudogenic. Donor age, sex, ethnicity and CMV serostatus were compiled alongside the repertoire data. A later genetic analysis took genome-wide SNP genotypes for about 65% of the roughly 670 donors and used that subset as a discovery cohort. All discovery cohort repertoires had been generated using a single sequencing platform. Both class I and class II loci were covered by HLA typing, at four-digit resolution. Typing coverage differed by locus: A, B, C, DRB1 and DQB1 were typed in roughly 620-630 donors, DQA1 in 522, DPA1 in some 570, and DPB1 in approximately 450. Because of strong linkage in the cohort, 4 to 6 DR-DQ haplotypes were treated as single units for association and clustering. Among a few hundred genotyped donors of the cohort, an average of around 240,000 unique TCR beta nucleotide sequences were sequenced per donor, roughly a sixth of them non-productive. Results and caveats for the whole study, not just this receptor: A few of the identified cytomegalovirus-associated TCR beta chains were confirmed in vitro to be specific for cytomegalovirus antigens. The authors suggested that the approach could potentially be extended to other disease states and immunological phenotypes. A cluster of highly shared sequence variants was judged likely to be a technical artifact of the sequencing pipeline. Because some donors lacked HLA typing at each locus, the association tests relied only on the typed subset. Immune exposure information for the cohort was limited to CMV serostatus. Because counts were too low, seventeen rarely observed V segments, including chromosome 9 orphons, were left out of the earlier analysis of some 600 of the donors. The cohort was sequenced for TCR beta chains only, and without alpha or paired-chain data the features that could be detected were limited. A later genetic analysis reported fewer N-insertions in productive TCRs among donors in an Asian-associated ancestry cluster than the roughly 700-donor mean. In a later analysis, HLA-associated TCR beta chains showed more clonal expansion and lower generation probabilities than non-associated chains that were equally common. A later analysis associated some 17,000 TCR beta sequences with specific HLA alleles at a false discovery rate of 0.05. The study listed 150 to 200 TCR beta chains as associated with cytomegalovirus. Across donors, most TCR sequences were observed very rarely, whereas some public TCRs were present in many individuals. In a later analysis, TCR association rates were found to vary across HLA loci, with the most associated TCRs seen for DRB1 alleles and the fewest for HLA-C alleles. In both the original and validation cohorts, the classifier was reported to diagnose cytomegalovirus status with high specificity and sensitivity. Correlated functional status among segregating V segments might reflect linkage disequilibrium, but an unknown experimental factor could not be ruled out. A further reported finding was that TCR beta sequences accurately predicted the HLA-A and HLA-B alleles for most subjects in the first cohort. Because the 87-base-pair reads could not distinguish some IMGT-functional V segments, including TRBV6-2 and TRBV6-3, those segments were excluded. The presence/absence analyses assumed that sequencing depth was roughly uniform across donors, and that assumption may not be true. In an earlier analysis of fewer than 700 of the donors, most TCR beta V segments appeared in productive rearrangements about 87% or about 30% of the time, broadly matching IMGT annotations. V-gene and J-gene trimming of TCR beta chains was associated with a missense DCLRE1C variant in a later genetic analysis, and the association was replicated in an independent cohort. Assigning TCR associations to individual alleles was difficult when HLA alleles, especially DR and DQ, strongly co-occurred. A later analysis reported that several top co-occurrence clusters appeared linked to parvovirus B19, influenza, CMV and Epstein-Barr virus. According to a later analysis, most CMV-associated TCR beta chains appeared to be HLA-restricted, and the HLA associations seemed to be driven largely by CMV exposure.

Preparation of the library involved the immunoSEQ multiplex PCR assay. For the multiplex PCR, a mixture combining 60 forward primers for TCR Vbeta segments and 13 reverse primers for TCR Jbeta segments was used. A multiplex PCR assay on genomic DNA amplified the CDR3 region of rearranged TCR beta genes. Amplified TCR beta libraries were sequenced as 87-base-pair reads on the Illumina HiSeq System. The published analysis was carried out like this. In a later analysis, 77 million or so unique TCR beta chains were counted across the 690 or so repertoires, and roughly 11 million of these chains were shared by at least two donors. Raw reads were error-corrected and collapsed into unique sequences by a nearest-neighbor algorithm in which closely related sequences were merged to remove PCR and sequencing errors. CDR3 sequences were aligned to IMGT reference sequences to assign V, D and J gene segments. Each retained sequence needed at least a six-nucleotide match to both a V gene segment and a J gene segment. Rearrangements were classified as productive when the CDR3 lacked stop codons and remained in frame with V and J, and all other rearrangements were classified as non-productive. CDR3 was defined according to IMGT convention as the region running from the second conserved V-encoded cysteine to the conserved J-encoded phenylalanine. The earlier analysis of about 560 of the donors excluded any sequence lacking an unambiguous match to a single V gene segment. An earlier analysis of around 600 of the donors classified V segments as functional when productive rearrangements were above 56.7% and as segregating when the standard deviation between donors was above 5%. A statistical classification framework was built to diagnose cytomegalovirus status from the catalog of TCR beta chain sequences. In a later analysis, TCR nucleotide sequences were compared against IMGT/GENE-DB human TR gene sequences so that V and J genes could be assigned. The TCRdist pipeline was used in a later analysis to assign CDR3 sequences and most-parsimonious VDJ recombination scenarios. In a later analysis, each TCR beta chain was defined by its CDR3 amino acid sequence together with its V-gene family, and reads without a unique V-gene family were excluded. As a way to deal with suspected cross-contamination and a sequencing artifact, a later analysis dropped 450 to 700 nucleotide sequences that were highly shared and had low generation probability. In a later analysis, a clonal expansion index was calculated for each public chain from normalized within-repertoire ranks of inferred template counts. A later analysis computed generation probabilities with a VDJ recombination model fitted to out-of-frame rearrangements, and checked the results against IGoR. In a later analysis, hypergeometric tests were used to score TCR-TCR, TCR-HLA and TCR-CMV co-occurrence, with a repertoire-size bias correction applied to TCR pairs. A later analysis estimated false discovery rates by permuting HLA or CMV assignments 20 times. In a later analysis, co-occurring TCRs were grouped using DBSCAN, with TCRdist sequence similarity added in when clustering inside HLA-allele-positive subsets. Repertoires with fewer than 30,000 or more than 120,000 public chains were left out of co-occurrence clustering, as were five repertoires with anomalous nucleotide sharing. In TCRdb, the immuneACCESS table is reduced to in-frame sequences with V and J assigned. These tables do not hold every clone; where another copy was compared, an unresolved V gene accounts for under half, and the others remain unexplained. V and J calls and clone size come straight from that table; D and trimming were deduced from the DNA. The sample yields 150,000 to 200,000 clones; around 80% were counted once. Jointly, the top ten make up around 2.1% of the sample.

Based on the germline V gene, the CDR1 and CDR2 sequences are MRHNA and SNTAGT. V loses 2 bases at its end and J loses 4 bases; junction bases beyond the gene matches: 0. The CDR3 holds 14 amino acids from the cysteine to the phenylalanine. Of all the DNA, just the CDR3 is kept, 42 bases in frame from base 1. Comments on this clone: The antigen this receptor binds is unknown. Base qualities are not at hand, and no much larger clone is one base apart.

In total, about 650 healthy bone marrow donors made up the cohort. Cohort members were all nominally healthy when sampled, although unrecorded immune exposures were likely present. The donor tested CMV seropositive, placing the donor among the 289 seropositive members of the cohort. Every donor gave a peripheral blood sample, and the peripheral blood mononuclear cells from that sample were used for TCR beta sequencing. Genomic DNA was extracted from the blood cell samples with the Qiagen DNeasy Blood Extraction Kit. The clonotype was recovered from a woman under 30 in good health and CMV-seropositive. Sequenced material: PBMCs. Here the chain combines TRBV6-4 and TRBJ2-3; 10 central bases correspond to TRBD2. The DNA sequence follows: TGTGCCAGCAGTGACAGCGGGGGGGCAGATACGCAGTATTTT. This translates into CASSDSGGADTQYF.